The clone carrying this T cell receptor beta chain was seen many times. Its antigen is unknown. This record comes from a study of regulatory T cells in long-lasting Graves disease. Findings and limits, study-wide: Persistent disease preferred TRBV28, TRBJ1-2 and TRBJ2-5; new disease, TRBV20-1 and TRBJ2-1. Sharing of public clonotypes was greater in persistent patients (roughly 2,600) than in new patients (more than 900).

Time point in this sample: newly diagnosed GD, antithyroid drugs for less than 3 months. Researchers made the TCR library from RNA that was extracted from PBMCs. There are 17 residues in the CDR3. V shed 1 base and J 6 bases; nucleotides not matched to a gene: 5. The germline gives CDR1 SGHTA, CDR2 FQGTGA. TCR beta libraries were built with iRepertoire HTBI primers and Arm-PCR of CDR3 regions. MiXCR, applied by TCRdb to the multiplex PCR reads, yields one record per CDR3 protein. The table lists about 430,000 distinct CDR3 sequences, 14% to 15% of them singletons, with about 7.8% in the top ten. This sample was shared with a second study, whose subject was T cells in Graves' hyperthyroidism and ophthalmopathy. That report adds: In simple terms, a model built on 13 V-J features told ophthalmopathy apart from stable hyperthyroidism.

The sequence came from a woman aged 40-49 years with Graves disease. This chain links TRBV7-3 with TRBJ2-2; TRBD2 matches 13 bases. Here the sequenced sample was peripheral blood mononuclear cells (PBMCs), taken at new diagnosis, from a patient treated with antithyroid drugs. CDR3 sequence (DNA): TGTGCCAGCAGCTTAATCGGACTAGCGGGAGAGTCCGGGGAGCTGTTTTTT. Protein product: CASSLIGLAGESGELFF.